The present entry profiles one TCR beta chain with its context. The sample comes from a study of shared clonotypes between healthy human individuals. TCRdb's table, derived via immunoSEQ multiplex PCR, lists solely in-frame clones and lacks some. The repertoire holds about 2 million clones, with approximately 95% as singletons. This CDR3 region has 17 residues. V gave up 5 bases and J gave up 4 bases, with 23 bases separating them. Germline loops: CDR1 LNHDA, CDR2 SQIVND (reference sequence). CD45RO-negative CD8 cells positively selected for CCR7 made up the naive population, which excluded terminally differentiated effector memory CD45RA+ cells.

The chain employs TRBV19 and TRBJ1-2, with D possibly TRBD1 on 5 matching bases. The specimen sequenced was naive CD8+ T cells sorted from blood. The sequence was obtained from a man aged 18 to 29 in good health. Here the CDR3 DNA reads TGTGCCAGTAGTCCTCCCGGAGAGTTCTCAGGGATCTATGGCTACACCTTC. Residues: CASSPPGEFSGIYGYTF.